The source of this TCR beta chain is a study of T cell responses to AZD1222 COVID-19 vaccine. The data were produced by immunoSEQ multiplex PCR, yet TCRdb's version contains in-frame clones alone and is incomplete. The sample carries about 170,000 clones, 80% to 90% recorded once. On this clone: The antigen is not known.

Study results and caveats: Regions 160-218 and 743-854 held dominance among vaccine-associated CD4 TCRs, which spanned spike. When two AZD1222 doses had been given, Spike-specific TCR breadth and depth rose.

CDR3 length: 14 residues. The J segment lost 6 bases and the V segment lost 7 bases, leaving 9 bases of the junction unmatched. Germline CDR1 reads LGHNT; CDR2 reads FRNRAP. The origin of this receptor is an adult in good health. The sequencing here drew on peripheral blood, taken on day 0 of AZD1222 vaccination. The J gene is TRBJ1-5, the V gene TRBV12-5; 7 bases agree with TRBD1. The CDR3 DNA reads TGTGCTAGTGCCGGGGGACAGTTAGGTCAGCCCCAGCATTTT. As protein: CASAGGQLGQPQHF.